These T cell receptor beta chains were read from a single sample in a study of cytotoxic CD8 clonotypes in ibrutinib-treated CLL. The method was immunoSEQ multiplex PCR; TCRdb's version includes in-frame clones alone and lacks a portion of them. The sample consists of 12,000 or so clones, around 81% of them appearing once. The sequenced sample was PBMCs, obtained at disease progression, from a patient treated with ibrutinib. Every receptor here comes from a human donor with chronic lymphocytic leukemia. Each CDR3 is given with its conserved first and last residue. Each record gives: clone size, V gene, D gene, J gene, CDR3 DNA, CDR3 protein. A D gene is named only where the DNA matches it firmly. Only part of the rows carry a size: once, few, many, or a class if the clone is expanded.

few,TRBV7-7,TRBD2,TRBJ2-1,TGTGCTAGCAGCTTAGCGACTAGCGGGAGTATTAATGAGCAGTTCTTC,CASSLATSGSINEQFF
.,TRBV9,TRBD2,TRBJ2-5,TGTGCCAGCAGCGCGGCTAGCGGGATCCAAGAGACCCAGTACTTC,CASSAASGIQETQYF
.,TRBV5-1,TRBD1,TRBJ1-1,TGCGCCAGCAGCTTGGAGACAGGGTCGACTGAAGCTTTCTTT,CASSLETGSTEAFF
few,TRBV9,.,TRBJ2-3,TGTGCCAGCAGCGTAGGCTCTCAAGATACGCAGTATTTT,CASSVGSQDTQYF
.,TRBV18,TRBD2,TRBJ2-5,TGTGCCAGCTCACCACCGGGACTAGCGGGAGGGCCCGGATGGACCCAGTACTTC,CASSPPGLAGGPGWTQYF
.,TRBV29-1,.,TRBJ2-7,TGCAGCGTTGAAACCAGCTACGAGCAGTACTTC,CSVETSYEQYF
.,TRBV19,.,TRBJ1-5,TGTGCCAGTAGCCCATGGGGGGAGGGAGGAGGACAGCCCCAGCATTTT,CASSPWGEGGGQPQHF
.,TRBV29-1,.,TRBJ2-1,TGCAGCGTTGGGAGTGGATTTAACTCCTACAATGAGCAGTTCTTC,CSVGSGFNSYNEQFF
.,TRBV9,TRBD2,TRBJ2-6,TGTGCCAGCAGCGCTAGCGGGGGGAGAACCTCTGGGGCCAACGTCCTGACTTTC,CASSASGGRTSGANVLTF
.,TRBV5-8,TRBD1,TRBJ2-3,TGTGCCAGCAGCTCGCTCGGACAGGGCCTTACGCAGTATTTT,CASSSLGQGLTQYF
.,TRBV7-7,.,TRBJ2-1,TGTGCTAGCAGCTTGGGAACGGTGCCTTTCTACAATGAGCAGTTCTTC,CASSLGTVPFYNEQFF
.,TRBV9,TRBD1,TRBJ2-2,TGTGCCAGCAGCGACCCGTCGGGGACAGGGAACACCGGGGAGCTGTTTTTT,CASSDPSGTGNTGELFF
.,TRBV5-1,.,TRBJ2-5,TGCGCCAGCAGCTCCAAGACAGCTGCCTTTCTAGAGACCCAGTACTTC,CASSSKTAAFLETQYF
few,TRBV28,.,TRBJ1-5,TGTGCCAGCAGTTTTGAACAGCCTTATAGCAATCAGCCCCAGCATTTT,CASSFEQPYSNQPQHF
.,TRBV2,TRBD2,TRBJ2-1,TGTGCCAGCAGTGCTCTAGGACTAGCGGGAGCTGTTGAGCAGTTCTTC,CASSALGLAGAVEQFF
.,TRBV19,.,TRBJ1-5,TGTGCCAGTAGCAGAGCCGGGACCGGGACATACCAGCCCCAGCATTTT,CASSRAGTGTYQPQHF
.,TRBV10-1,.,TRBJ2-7,TGCGCCAGCAGTGAGCGGCGGACAACTAACGAGCAGTACTTC,CASSERRTTNEQYF
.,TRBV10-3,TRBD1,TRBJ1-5,TGTGCCATCAGTGAGTCGAAGGGCAGGGGGAGCAATCAGCCCCAGCATTTT,CAISESKGRGSNQPQHF
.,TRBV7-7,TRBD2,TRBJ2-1,TGTGCTAGCAGCGGGGGACTAGCGGGAGGGCCCTATGAGCAGTTCTTC,CASSGGLAGGPYEQFF
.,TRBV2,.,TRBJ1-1,TGTGCCAGCAGTGATAATAGGGGAGGCTACACTGAAGCTTTCTTT,CASSDNRGGYTEAFF
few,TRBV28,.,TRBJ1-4,TGTGCCAGCACCTCCGGGGGGGAACATGAAAAACTGTTTTTT,CASTSGGEHEKLFF
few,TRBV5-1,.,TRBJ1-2,TGCGCCAGCAGCTTTGGCAGGGTCGAGTCTCCTAGTGGCTACACCTTC,CASSFGRVESPSGYTF
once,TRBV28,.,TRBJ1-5,TGTGCCAGCAGCCGACTGGCGGGGGGCAATCAGCCCCAGCATTTT,CASSRLAGGNQPQHF
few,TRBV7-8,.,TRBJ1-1,TGTGTGGGGGGTCGACTGAACACTGAAGCTTTCTTT,CVGGRLNTEAFF
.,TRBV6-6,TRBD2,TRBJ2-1,TGTGCCAGCAGCCCCCGGGGGCGGGAGGTTTCCAATGAGCAGTTCTTC,CASSPRGREVSNEQFF
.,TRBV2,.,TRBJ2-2,TGTGCCAGCAGGGCCTTAGGGGAGCTGTTTTTT,CASRALGELFF
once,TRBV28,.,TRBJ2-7,TGTGCCAGCAGTTTTGGACCCGTCCACGAGCAGTACTTC,CASSFGPVHEQYF
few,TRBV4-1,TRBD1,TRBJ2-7,TGCGCCAGCAGCCAAATACAGGGGTCCACGTACGAGCAGTACTTC,CASSQIQGSTYEQYF
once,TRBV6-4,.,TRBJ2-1,TGTGCCAGCAGAGACATCTACAATGAGCAGTTCTTC,CASRDIYNEQFF
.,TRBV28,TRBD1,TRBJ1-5,TGTGCCAGCAGTTTAAAACAGGGGGGTTACCAGCCCCAGCATTTT,CASSLKQGGYQPQHF
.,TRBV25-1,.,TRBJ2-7,TGTGCCAGCAGTGACCCAGGGATCAGCGAGCAGTACTTC,CASSDPGISEQYF